Listed below are T cell receptor beta chains from one sample, sequenced in a study of T cell responses to AZD1222 COVID-19 vaccine. Method: immunoSEQ multiplex PCR; TCRdb's copy keeps in-frame clones and lacks some. This table has about 190,000 clones, approximately 92% appearing once. The sample consisted of peripheral blood, taken 28 days after the second dose of the MenACWY control vaccine. Receptor source: an adult who received the MenACWY meningococcal vaccine as a control. Each CDR3 is given with its conserved first and last residue. A D gene is named only where the DNA matches it firmly. Where a row states a size, it is once, few, many or the class of an expanded clone; other rows omit it.

J: TRBJ2-3; V: TRBV7-2; D: NA; size: NA; CDR3: CASGNSRGDTQYF; DNA: TGTGCCAGCGGAAACTCTAGGGGAGATACGCAGTATTTT
J: TRBJ2-7; V: TRBV9; D: NA; size: NA; CDR3: CASSVVGGTSTEQYF; DNA: TGTGCCAGCAGCGTAGTGGGCGGGACGAGCACCGAGCAGTACTTC
J: TRBJ2-2; V: TRBV9; D: NA; size: NA; CDR3: CASSPWGGGAGGTGELFF; DNA: TGTGCCAGCAGCCCTTGGGGAGGGGGCGCTGGGGGCACCGGGGAGCTGTTTTTT
J: TRBJ1-5; V: TRBV30; D: TRBD1; size: NA; CDR3: CAWETGSNQPQHF; DNA: TGTGCCTGGGAGACAGGGAGCAATCAGCCCCAGCATTTT
J: TRBJ2-1; V: TRBV29-1; D: NA; size: NA; CDR3: CSVDRSYNEQFF; DNA: TGCAGCGTTGACCGCTCCTACAATGAGCAGTTCTTC
J: TRBJ1-2; V: TRBV11-2; D: NA; size: NA; CDR3: CASSLERHRGYTF; DNA: TGTGCCAGCAGCTTAGAGCGCCATCGGGGCTACACCTTC
J: TRBJ1-2; V: TRBV28; D: NA; size: NA; CDR3: CASTPRAGTAYGYTF; DNA: TGTGCCAGCACCCCACGAGCCGGGACGGCCTATGGCTACACCTTC
J: TRBJ2-1; V: TRBV23-1; D: NA; size: few; CDR3: CASSQGPVDDEQFF; DNA: TGCGCCAGCAGTCAGGGTCCGGTAGACGATGAGCAGTTCTTC
J: TRBJ1-2; V: TRBV11-1; D: TRBD1; size: once; CDR3: CASSSGQGSVYGYTF; DNA: TGTGCCAGCAGCTCGGGACAGGGCTCTGTCTATGGCTACACCTTC
J: TRBJ1-1; V: TRBV27; D: TRBD1; size: NA; CDR3: CASSPHRGGSAFF; DNA: TGTGCCAGCAGTCCCCACAGGGGAGGTTCGGCTTTCTTT
J: TRBJ2-2; V: TRBV11-2; D: NA; size: few; CDR3: CASSSGTARTGELFF; DNA: TGTGCCAGCAGCTCCGGGACCGCGAGGACCGGGGAGCTGTTTTTT
J: TRBJ1-2; V: TRBV5-6; D: NA; size: NA; CDR3: CASSLETNGYTF; DNA: TGTGCCAGCAGCTTGGAAACCAATGGCTACACCTTC
J: TRBJ1-6; V: TRBV7-6; D: TRBD1; size: NA; CDR3: CASSPRGGTVSSPLHF; DNA: TGTGCCAGCAGCCCTAGGGGAGGGACAGTGTCCTCACCCCTCCACTTT
J: TRBJ1-1; V: TRBV10-3; D: NA; size: few; CDR3: CAIRGRDTEAFF; DNA: TGTGCCATCAGAGGGAGGGACACTGAAGCTTTCTTT
J: TRBJ2-1; V: TRBV30; D: TRBD2; size: NA; CDR3: CAWRIGTSGRLNEQFF; DNA: TGTGCCTGGCGCATAGGGACTAGCGGGAGACTCAATGAGCAGTTCTTC
J: TRBJ1-1; V: TRBV5-1; D: TRBD1; size: NA; CDR3: CASSSRGQGSSNTEAFF; DNA: TGCGCCAGCAGCTCACGGGGACAGGGGTCATCGAACACTGAAGCTTTCTTT
J: TRBJ1-5; V: TRBV9; D: NA; size: NA; CDR3: CASSVGQGNQPQHF; DNA: TGTGCCAGCAGCGTAGGGCAGGGTAATCAGCCCCAGCATTTT
J: TRBJ2-1; V: TRBV19; D: NA; size: NA; CDR3: CASSIDRWLQFF; DNA: TGTGCCAGTAGTATAGATCGATGGTTGCAGTTCTTC
J: TRBJ1-1; V: TRBV7-9; D: NA; size: once; CDR3: CASSLGWGGFGDTEAFF; DNA: TGTGCCAGCAGCTTAGGGTGGGGGGGATTTGGTGACACTGAAGCTTTCTTT
J: TRBJ2-7; V: TRBV30; D: NA; size: NA; CDR3: CAWNSRTLYEQYF; DNA: TGTGCCTGGAACAGCAGGACTCTCTACGAGCAGTACTTC
J: TRBJ2-7; V: TRBV5-4; D: NA; size: NA; CDR3: CASSLGLSSYEQYF; DNA: TGTGCCAGCAGCTTAGGCTTAAGCTCCTACGAGCAGTACTTC
J: TRBJ2-3; V: TRBV6-5; D: NA; size: NA; CDR3: CASRGWVTDTQYF; DNA: TGTGCCAGCCGGGGGTGGGTCACAGATACGCAGTATTTT
J: TRBJ2-7; V: TRBV5-4; D: NA; size: NA; CDR3: CASSFSYEQYF; DNA: TGTGCCAGCAGCTTCTCCTACGAGCAGTACTTC
J: TRBJ1-2; V: TRBV19; D: TRBD1; size: once; CDR3: CASSIGQGSGAAYGYTF; DNA: TGTGCCAGTAGTATAGGACAGGGTTCAGGGGCCGCATATGGCTACACCTTC
J: TRBJ1-4; V: TRBV7-8; D: NA; size: NA; CDR3: CASSQHRVATNEKLFF; DNA: TGTGCCAGCAGCCAACACAGGGTTGCAACTAATGAAAAACTGTTTTTT
J: TRBJ2-1; V: TRBV7-2; D: TRBD2; size: NA; CDR3: CASRSGLDDEQFF; DNA: TGTGCCAGCAGGTCGGGACTAGACGATGAGCAGTTCTTC
J: TRBJ2-7; V: TRBV2; D: NA; size: NA; CDR3: CAVFGANEQYF; DNA: TGTGCCGTATTTGGGGCGAACGAGCAGTACTTC
J: TRBJ1-3; V: TRBV5-3; D: NA; size: NA; CDR3: CARSLEPGHTSSGNTIYF; DNA: TGTGCCAGAAGCTTGGAACCGGGACATACATCCTCTGGAAACACCATATATTTT
J: TRBJ1-1; V: TRBV6-5; D: NA; size: NA; CDR3: CASSTRGHSSEAFF; DNA: TGTGCCAGCAGTACCAGAGGACATAGCAGTGAAGCTTTCTTT
J: TRBJ2-7; V: TRBV9; D: NA; size: NA; CDR3: CASSVAGDYEQYF; DNA: TGTGCCAGCAGCGTAGCCGGGGACTACGAGCAGTACTTC
J: TRBJ2-7; V: TRBV28; D: NA; size: NA; CDR3: CASSLTYEQYF; DNA: TGTGCCAGCAGTCTAACCTACGAGCAGTACTTC
J: TRBJ2-1; V: TRBV2; D: NA; size: NA; CDR3: CASISTREGEQFF; DNA: TGTGCCAGCATCTCGACTAGAGAGGGTGAGCAGTTCTTC
J: TRBJ2-7; V: TRBV5-4; D: NA; size: NA; CDR3: CASSLPTPLGGEQYF; DNA: TGTGCCAGCAGCCTCCCGACTCCCCTCGGGGGCGAGCAGTACTTC
J: TRBJ1-1; V: TRBV27; D: TRBD1; size: NA; CDR3: CASREGQVNTEAFF; DNA: TGTGCCAGCAGAGAGGGACAGGTGAACACTGAAGCTTTCTTT
J: TRBJ2-7; V: TRBV4-3; D: NA; size: NA; CDR3: CASSQAGGQDYSYEQYF; DNA: TGCGCCAGCAGCCAAGCAGGTGGCCAGGATTATTCCTACGAGCAGTACTTC
J: TRBJ2-1; V: TRBV19; D: NA; size: NA; CDR3: CASSIPGVNYNEQFF; DNA: TGTGCCAGTAGTATTCCCGGGGTCAACTACAATGAGCAGTTCTTC
J: TRBJ2-2; V: TRBV5-1; D: NA; size: NA; CDR3: CASSRFRGSDNTGELFF; DNA: TGCGCCAGCAGCCGATTTAGGGGGAGTGATAACACCGGGGAGCTGTTTTTT
J: TRBJ2-7; V: TRBV7-6; D: NA; size: NA; CDR3: CASSQEGEQYF; DNA: TGTGCCAGCAGCCAGGAGGGCGAGCAGTACTTC
J: TRBJ2-7; V: TRBV2; D: NA; size: few; CDR3: CASSHGPSYEQYF; DNA: TGTGCCAGCAGTCACGGTCCCTCTTACGAGCAGTACTTC
J: TRBJ2-7; V: TRBV5-1; D: NA; size: NA; CDR3: CASSLYRANEQYF; DNA: TGCGCCAGCAGCTTGTACAGGGCTAACGAGCAGTACTTC
J: TRBJ2-1; V: TRBV3-1/TRBV3-2; D: TRBD2; size: NA; CDR3: CASSQPGLAGIYEQFF; DNA: TGTGCCAGCAGCCAGCCGGGACTAGCTGGGATCTATGAGCAGTTCTTC